The 17 T cell receptor beta chains below were found in one sample sequenced in a study of blood T cell repertoires in COVID-19. Profiling relied on immunoSEQ multiplex PCR, and the TCRdb table lists in-frame clones only, not all of them. The sample contains a few hundred thousand clones, about 85% of which appear only once. The sample was peripheral blood. The receptors come from a human donor with COVID-19, enrolled during active disease. The donor label of this sample is uncertain.

The chain employs TRBV10-1 and TRBJ2-7; tentative D call: TRBD2 (6 bases). V was clipped by 4 bases and J by 7 bases, with 17 bases between them. CDR1 and CDR2 from the germline V gene are WNHNN and SYGVQD (reference sequence). CDR3 length: 14 residues. CDR3 region: CASSAGTFTGEQYF. CDR3 DNA sequence: TGCGCCAGCAGTGCCGGGACTTTCACGGGGGAGCAGTACTTC.

J is TRBJ2-7 and V is TRBV7-9; a possible D gene is TRBD1 (5 bases). The CDR3 consists of 16 residues. Germline V gene data show CDR1 as SEHNR and CDR2 as FQNEAQ (reference sequence). V was pared by 5 bases and J by 2 bases, with 19 bases between. CDR3 sequence reads: CASSHTSSGYPYEQYF. As DNA, the CDR3 is TGTGCCAGCAGCCACACATCTTCAGGGTACCCCTACGAGCAGTACTTC. Variable domain in full (rest from reference TRBV7-9 and TRBJ2-7): DTGVSQNPRHKITKRGQNVTFRCDPISEHNRLYWYRQTLGQGPEFLTYFQNEAQLEKSRLLSDRFSAERPKGSFSTLEIQRTEQGDSAMYLCASSHTSSGYPYEQYFGPGTRLTVT.

This clone has just a few counts. The V gene is TRBV2, the J gene TRBJ1-2, with 8 bases identical to TRBD1. V gave up 6 bases and J gave up 0 bases; unmatched junction bases: 6. There are 15 residues in the CDR3. CDR1 and CDR2 (germline): SNHLY, FYNNEI. The CDR3 nucleotides read TGTGCCAGCAGCGCCGGGACAGGATCTAACTATGGCTACACCTTC. Its translation: CASSAGTGSNYGYTF.

This clone came up once. The rearrangement joins TRBV11-2 to TRBJ2-6, with D possibly being TRBD2 (6 bases). Germline V gives CDR1 SGHAT, CDR2 FQNNGV. V was pared by 0 bases and J by 5 bases, with 11 bases between. The CDR3 has 16 amino acids. The DNA of the CDR3 is TGTGCCAGCAGCTTAGATCTGGGACTGTGGGCCAACGTCCTGACTTTC. Amino acid sequence: CASSLDLGLWANVLTF.

This clone was observed once. V usage is TRBV3-1 (or the pseudogene TRBV3-2) and J usage is TRBJ2-3, with a tentative D call TRBD2 (6 bases). The CDR3 contains 15 residues. Trimming removed 1 base at V and 4 bases at J, with 12 bases between. CDR1 is LGHDT, CDR2 YNNKEL, per germline (reference sequence). The CDR3 DNA reads TGTGCCAGCAGCCAAGGGAGACTAGGACCAGATACGCAGTATTTT. Protein product: CASSQGRLGPDTQYF.

The chain employs TRBV27 and TRBJ1-6; the D is unclear. CDR3 length equals 16 residues. The ends were cut back, 0 bases at V and 9 bases at J, with 15 bases in the middle. Germline V gene data show CDR1 as MNHEY and CDR2 as SMNVEV (reference sequence). CDR3 DNA: TGTGCCAGCAGTTTATCGTACCGGGATCGGGGTTCACCCCTCCACTTT. This encodes CASSLSYRDRGSPLHF.

The rearrangement joins TRBV7-2 to TRBJ1-2; D ambiguous. The ends were cut back, 5 bases at V and 5 bases at J, with 9 bases in the middle. CDR3 length equals 12 residues. Germline CDR1 SGHTA, CDR2 FQGNSA. CDR3 sequence (DNA): TGTGCCAGCAGCCGGAGCCCTTATGGCTACACCTTC. Residues: CASSRSPYGYTF.

V and J are TRBV19 and TRBJ2-5; D uncertain. This CDR3 has 15 amino acids. The V end was cut by 1 base, the J end by 0 bases, with 9 bases between. In germline, CDR1 is LNHDA, CDR2 SQIVND (reference sequence). CDR3 loop: CASSIGVTDQETQYF. The CDR3, as DNA: TGTGCCAGTAGTATAGGTGTAACAGACCAAGAGACCCAGTACTTC.

The rearrangement uses TRBV9 and TRBJ2-7; perhaps TRBD2 as D (6 bases). The V gene's germline CDR1 is SGDLS and CDR2 YYNGEE. The CDR3 covers 12 residues. V was trimmed by 3 bases and J by 6 bases, leaving 10 bases between them. The CDR3 coding sequence is TGTGCCAGCAGCGGACCGGGAGCCGAGCAGTACTTC. Amino acids: CASSGPGAEQYF.

This clone is a singleton in its sample. The chain has TRBV14 and TRBJ1-1; 7 nucleotides agree with TRBD1. With 4 bases clipped from V and 1 base from J, the junction kept 6 bases outside the gene matches. In germline, CDR1 is SGHDN, CDR2 FVKESK. The CDR3 runs 15 residues. In DNA, the CDR3 is TGTGCCAGCAGCCGCTGGGACAGCCGGAACACTGAAGCTTTCTTT. Translating it yields CASSRWDSRNTEAFF.

The J gene is TRBJ1-2, the V gene TRBV7-3; 9 bases are shared with TRBD1. The CDR3 totals 16 residues. Germline V CDR1 and CDR2: SGHTA, FQGTGA. Trimming removed 3 bases from V and 5 bases from J; junction bases left unmatched: 10. CDR3 bases: TGTGCCAGCAGCTTGGGACAGGGCGGAATTCAGTATGGCTACACCTTC. It codes for CASSLGQGGIQYGYTF.

V is TRBV18 and J is TRBJ1-1; D is unresolved. CDR3 length: 15 residues. The germline V and J ends were trimmed by 0 bases and 1 base, with 9 bases remaining between them. CDR1 and CDR2 (germline): KGHSH, LQKENI. CDR3 amino acids: CASSPPGGRNTEAFF. For the CDR3, the DNA is TGTGCCAGCTCACCACCGGGAGGGAGGAACACTGAAGCTTTCTTT.

The table lists this clone with a count of one. J is TRBJ1-1 and V is TRBV30; no clear D gene. The CDR3 consists of 13 residues. Deletions cut 3 bases from V and 1 base from J, with 9 bases between. Per the germline V gene, CDR1 is GTSNPN and CDR2 is SVGIG (reference sequence). The CDR3 bases are TGTGCCTGGAGGAGAACAGAGAACACTGAAGCTTTCTTT. Its translation: CAWRRTENTEAFF. Full variable domain (outside the CDR3, taken from reference TRBV30 and TRBJ1-1): SQTIHQWPATLVQPVGSPLSLECTVEGTSNPNLYWYRQAAGRGLQLLFYSVGIGQISSEVPQNLSASRPQDRQFILSSKKLLLSDSGFYLCAWRRTENTEAFFGQGTRLTVV.

This clone turned up a few times. This chain uses TRBV3-1 (or the pseudogene TRBV3-2) with TRBJ2-7; 8 bases are shared with TRBD2. Trimming at V came to 2 bases and at J to 6 bases, leaving 9 bases not matched to a gene. There are 15 residues in the CDR3. Looked up from germline, CDR1 is LGHDT and CDR2 is YNNKEL (reference sequence). Here the CDR3 DNA reads TGTGCCAGCAGCCAAAAGTTGAGCGGGAGACCCGAGCAGTACTTC. It yields the protein CASSQKLSGRPEQYF.

V gene TRBV6-5 combines with J gene TRBJ1-3; no clear D. Germline CDR1 MNHEY, CDR2 SVGAGI. The CDR3 is made up of 14 amino acids. Trimming removed 7 bases from V and 4 bases from J, with 14 bases in between. This CDR3 is CASNPGGRGNTIYF. CDR3 DNA: TGTGCCAGCAACCCGGGAGGCAGAGGAAACACCATATATTTT.

The gene calls are TRBV28 and TRBJ2-7, with a tentative D call TRBD1 (5 bases). The germline CDR1 and CDR2 sequences are MDHEN and SYDVKM. This CDR3 spans 11 amino acids. CDR3 in amino acids: CVTHRSHEQYF. Written as DNA, the CDR3 is TGTGTTACCCACAGGTCCCACGAGCAGTACTTC. The full variable domain, its missing parts supplied by reference TRBV28 and TRBJ2-7, is DVKVTQSSRYLVKRTGEKVFLECVQDMDHENMFWYRQDPGLGLRLIYFSYDVKMKEKGDIPEGYSVSREKKERFSLILESASTNQTSMYLCVTHRSHEQYFGPGTRLTVT.

J is TRBJ1-4 and V is TRBV27, with 8 bases fitting TRBD1. The ends lost 6 bases at V and 7 bases at J; junction bases unmatched: 4. The CDR3 covers 13 residues. Per the germline V gene, CDR1 is MNHEY and CDR2 is SMNVEV (reference sequence). The CDR3 DNA is TGTGCCAGCAGCCAGGGGGCCCCTGAAAAACTGTTTTTT. Its translation: CASSQGAPEKLFF. Filled out from reference TRBV27 and TRBJ1-4, the complete variable domain reads EAQVTQNPRYLITVTGKKLTVTCSQNMNHEYMSWYRQDPGLGLRQIYYSMNVEVTDKGDVPEGYKVSRKEKRNFPLILESPSPNQTSLYFCASSQGAPEKLFFGSGTQLSVL.